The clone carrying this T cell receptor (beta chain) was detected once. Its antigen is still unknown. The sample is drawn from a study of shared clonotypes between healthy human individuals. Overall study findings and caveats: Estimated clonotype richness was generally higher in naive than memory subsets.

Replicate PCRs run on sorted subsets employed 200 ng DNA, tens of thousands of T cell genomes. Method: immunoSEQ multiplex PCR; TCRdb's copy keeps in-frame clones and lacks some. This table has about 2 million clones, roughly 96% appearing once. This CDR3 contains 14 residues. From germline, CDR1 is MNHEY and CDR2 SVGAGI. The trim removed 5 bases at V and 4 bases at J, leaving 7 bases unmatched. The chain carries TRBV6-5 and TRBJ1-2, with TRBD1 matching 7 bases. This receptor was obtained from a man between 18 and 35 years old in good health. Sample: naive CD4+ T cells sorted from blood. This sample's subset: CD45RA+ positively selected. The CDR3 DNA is TGTGCCAGCAGTCCTGGACAGGCGCTCTATGGCTACACCTTC. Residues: CASSPGQALYGYTF.